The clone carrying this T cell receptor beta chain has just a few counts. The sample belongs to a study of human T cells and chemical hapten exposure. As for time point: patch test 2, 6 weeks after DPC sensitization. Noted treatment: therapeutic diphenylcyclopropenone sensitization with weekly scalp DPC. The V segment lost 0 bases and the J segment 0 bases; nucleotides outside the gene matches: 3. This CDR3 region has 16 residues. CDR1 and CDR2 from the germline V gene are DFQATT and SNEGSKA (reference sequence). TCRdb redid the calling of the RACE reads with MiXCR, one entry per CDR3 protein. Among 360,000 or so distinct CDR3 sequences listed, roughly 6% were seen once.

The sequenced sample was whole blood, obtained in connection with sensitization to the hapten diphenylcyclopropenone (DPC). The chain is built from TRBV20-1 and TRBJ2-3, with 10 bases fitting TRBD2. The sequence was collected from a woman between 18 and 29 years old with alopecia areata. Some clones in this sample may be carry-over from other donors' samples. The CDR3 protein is CSARDLAGASTDTQYF. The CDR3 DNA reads TGCAGTGCTAGAGACCTAGCGGGGGCTAGCACAGATACGCAGTATTTT.